This TCR beta chain was sequenced during a study of blood T cell repertoires in COVID-19. Study-level information: The origin of the acute and convalescent COVID-19 samples was the United States, Italy and Spain. The cDNA or gDNA used as material had been derived from T cells, B-cell-depleted T cells, or PBMCs.

In the original workflow: Amplification from reference gene primers served as the basis for estimated nucleated cell counts. Assay: immunoSEQ multiplex PCR; the TCRdb copy retains only in-frame clones and omits some. That table is the source of V, J and clone size, and D and trimming were worked out from the DNA. The repertoire holds about 230,000 clones, with over 80% as singletons. The CDR3 spans 14 residues. CDR1 SGHTA and CDR2 FQGTGA come from the germline V gene. J gave up 4 bases and V 2 bases, and 2 bases lay outside the gene matches. Sequenced input: peripheral blood. This TCR derives from a woman aged 70 to 79 with active or convalescent COVID-19. The chain links TRBV7-3 to TRBJ1-3; 7 bases match TRBD1. CDR3 amino acids: CASSLGTAGNTIYF. The CDR3 nucleotides are TGTGCCAGCAGCTTAGGGACAGCCGGAAACACCATATATTTT.